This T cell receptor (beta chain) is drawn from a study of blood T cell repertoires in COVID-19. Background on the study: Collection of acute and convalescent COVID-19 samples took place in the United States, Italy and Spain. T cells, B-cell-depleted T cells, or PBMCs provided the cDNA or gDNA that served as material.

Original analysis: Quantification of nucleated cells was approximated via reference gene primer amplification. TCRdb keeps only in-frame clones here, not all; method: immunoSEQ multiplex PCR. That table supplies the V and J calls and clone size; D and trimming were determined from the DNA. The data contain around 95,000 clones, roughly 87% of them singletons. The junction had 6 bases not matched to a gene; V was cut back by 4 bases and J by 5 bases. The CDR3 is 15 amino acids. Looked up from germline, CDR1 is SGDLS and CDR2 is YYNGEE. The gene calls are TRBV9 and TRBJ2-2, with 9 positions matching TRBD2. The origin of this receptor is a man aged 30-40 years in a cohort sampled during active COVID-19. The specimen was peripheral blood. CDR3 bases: TGTGCCAGCAGCCCCCGCGGGGGGGCGACCGGGGAGCTGTTTTTT. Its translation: CASSPRGGATGELFF.